A single sample gave rise to the 7 T cell receptor beta chains below, sequenced in a study of blood T cells in healthy people across ages. It was with a sample-barcoded 5' primer and a J-beta primer mix that a second PCR of roughly 7 to 12 cycles was run. In TCRdb, the 5' RACE reads were re-called with MiXCR into one record per CDR3 protein. Of about 1,500,000 distinct CDR3 sequences listed, 25% to 30% are singletons. Sequenced input: blood. All receptors come from a woman under 40 in good health.

A few counts support this clonotype. V gene TRBV7-2 combines with J gene TRBJ2-7; D might be TRBD2 (7 bases). V was pared by 4 bases and J by 3 bases, with 16 bases between. The CDR3 has 15 residues. The V gene's germline CDR1 is SGHTA and CDR2 FQGNSA. CDR3 loop: CASSSQEGGFYEQYF. DNA of the CDR3: TGTGCCAGCAGCTCCCAGGAGGGGGGGTTCTACGAGCAGTACTTC. Using reference TRBV7-2 and TRBJ2-7 for the parts outside the CDR3, the full variable domain is GAGVSQSPSNKVTEKGKDVELRCDPISGHTALYWYRQSLGQGLEFLIYFQGNSAPDKSGLPSDRFSAERTGGSVSTLTIQRTQQEDSAVYLCASSSQEGGFYEQYFGPGTRLTVT.

This clonotype appeared a few times. The gene calls are TRBV2 and TRBJ2-7; D is unresolved. The length of the CDR3 is 12 residues. Germline V gene lookup returns CDR1 SNHLY and CDR2 FYNNEI. The ends were cut back, 7 bases at V and 7 bases at J, with 14 bases in the middle. CDR3 coding DNA: TGTGCCAGCACCCCCGGGTCGATTGAGCAGTACTTC. Translating gives CASTPGSIEQYF.

The chain recombines TRBV2 with TRBJ2-7, with 9 bases fitting TRBD1. V shed 4 bases and J 7 bases; nucleotides not matched to a gene: 11. CDR1 is SNHLY, CDR2 FYNNEI, per germline. CDR3 length: 15 residues. The CDR3 sequence is CASSARTGDYNEQYF. The CDR3 nucleotides are TGTGCCAGCAGTGCCCGGACAGGGGACTACAATGAGCAGTACTTC. The variable domain in full, with the rest retrieved from reference TRBV2 and TRBJ2-7, is EPEVTQTPSHQVTQMGQEVILRCVPISNHLYFYWYRQILGQKVEFLVSFYNNEISEKSEIFDDQFSVERPDGSNFTLKIRSTKLEDSAMYFCASSARTGDYNEQYFGPGTRLTVT.

The gene calls are TRBV4-3 and TRBJ1-6; D is perhaps TRBD1 (5 bases). V shed 4 bases and J shed 0 bases, with 7 bases lying between them. Germline CDR1 and CDR2: LGHNA and YSLEER. This CDR3 comprises 15 residues. The CDR3 reads CASSRDSSYNSPLHF. CDR3 coding DNA: TGCGCCAGCAGCCGAGACAGCTCCTATAATTCACCCCTCCACTTT.

The rearrangement joins TRBV11-2 to TRBJ2-1; D not certain. The CDR3 is 15 amino acids. V was trimmed by 3 bases and J by 5 bases, leaving 14 bases between them. Germline loops: CDR1 SGHAT, CDR2 FQNNGV. Here the CDR3 DNA reads TGTGCCAGCAGCTTTAGTGGGATGCAGGACAATGAGCAGTTCTTC. Protein product: CASSFSGMQDNEQFF.

The V and J genes are TRBV20-1 and TRBJ2-1, with TRBD2 as a possible D gene (6 bases). Trimming removed 5 bases at V and 0 bases at J, with 14 bases between. CDR3 length: 15 residues. Germline V gene lookup returns CDR1 DFQATT and CDR2 SNEGSKA (reference sequence). The CDR3 DNA follows: TGCAGTGCTCAGAACGGGGGTAGCTCCTACAATGAGCAGTTCTTC. The encoded protein is CSAQNGGSSYNEQFF.

This clonotype was counted many times. The chain couples TRBV20-1 to TRBJ2-3; perhaps TRBD1 as D (6 bases). Germline V lookup: CDR1 DFQATT, CDR2 SNEGSKA (reference sequence). This CDR3 has 13 amino acids. This CDR3 reads CSARGGSTDTQYF. CDR3 nucleotides: TGCAGCGCCCGAGGGGGATCGACAGATACGCAGTATTTT.